These T cell receptor beta chains were read from a single sample in a study of T cell clones after liver transplantation. Assay: immunoSEQ multiplex PCR; the TCRdb copy retains only in-frame clones and omits some. The data show roughly 67,000 clones, 92% seen once. Sequenced material: CD4+ T cells from blood, taken around 27 months after liver transplant. The receptors here all came from a human patient who received a liver transplant. The T cells may come from the graft donor. Both conserved end residues are part of each CDR3. Each record gives: CDR3 protein, J gene, D gene, V gene. A D gene is named only where the DNA matches it firmly.

CDR3: CASSYLGDTDTQYF
J: TRBJ2-3
D: NA
V: TRBV28

CDR3: CASSLTETGVDGYTF
J: TRBJ1-2
D: TRBD1
V: TRBV28

CDR3: CASSLGAHSTDTQYF
J: TRBJ2-3
D: NA
V: TRBV5-6

CDR3: CASSQDRGNTGELFF
J: TRBJ2-2
D: TRBD1
V: TRBV5-1

CDR3: CASSPSGRLNTEAFF
J: TRBJ1-1
D: NA
V: TRBV7-9

CDR3: CASSYRHQETQYF
J: TRBJ2-5
D: NA
V: TRBV6-5

CDR3: CASSSVRDRGRDSGHEQYF
J: TRBJ2-7
D: TRBD1
V: TRBV28

CDR3: CASSLLQGGEQYF
J: TRBJ2-7
D: NA
V: TRBV16

CDR3: CASSQEGTGLNTEAFF
J: TRBJ1-1
D: TRBD1
V: TRBV4-1

CDR3: CASSRQGTEAFF
J: TRBJ1-1
D: NA
V: TRBV5-1

CDR3: CASSLAGLARDNEQFF
J: TRBJ2-1
D: TRBD2
V: TRBV11-3

CDR3: CASSQVDRAYNEQFF
J: TRBJ2-1
D: TRBD1
V: TRBV4-2

CDR3: CASSAYGSSTYEQYF
J: TRBJ2-7
D: NA
V: TRBV28

CDR3: CASSSTVLLNRPQHF
J: TRBJ1-5
D: NA
V: TRBV21-1

CDR3: CASSLTPRPLSSGELNEQFF
J: TRBJ2-1
D: TRBD2
V: TRBV7-3

CDR3: CASSYNALAGSTDTQYF
J: TRBJ2-3
D: TRBD2
V: TRBV7-3

CDR3: CASSLEGPIIKQYF
J: TRBJ2-7
D: NA
V: TRBV5-1

CDR3: CASSPRQGATTGELFF
J: TRBJ2-2
D: TRBD1
V: TRBV7-9

CDR3: CASSLKEGGNQPQHF
J: TRBJ1-5
D: NA
V: TRBV18

CDR3: CSVGGGRGNTEAFF
J: TRBJ1-1
D: NA
V: TRBV29-1

CDR3: CASTPPSDSPYEQYF
J: TRBJ2-7
D: NA
V: TRBV2

CDR3: CASSRLAGTSSAGDEQFF
J: TRBJ2-1
D: NA
V: TRBV4-2

CDR3: CASSSPGTGVDLGYTF
J: TRBJ1-2
D: TRBD1
V: TRBV19

CDR3: CASSGLGHLLSEQYF
J: TRBJ2-7
D: NA
V: TRBV6-1

CDR3: CASSQGPSSTDTQYF
J: TRBJ2-3
D: NA
V: TRBV4-2

CDR3: CASRWKSSYEQYF
J: TRBJ2-7
D: NA
V: TRBV28

CDR3: CASSPTNYGYTF
J: TRBJ1-2
D: NA
V: TRBV6-1

CDR3: CASSPRLAEYNEQFF
J: TRBJ2-1
D: TRBD2
V: TRBV11-2

CDR3: CASSPRPGRTNQETQYF
J: TRBJ2-5
D: NA
V: TRBV7-9

CDR3: CASTSQGRATEAFF
J: TRBJ1-1
D: NA
V: TRBV6-6

CDR3: CASSLKLPQGDEQYF
J: TRBJ2-7
D: NA
V: TRBV11-3

CDR3: CASSSPTAMHYGYTF
J: TRBJ1-2
D: NA
V: TRBV28

CDR3: CATRANRGNTIYF
J: TRBJ1-3
D: NA
V: TRBV28

CDR3: CAGGQFYEQYF
J: TRBJ2-7
D: NA
V: TRBV19

CDR3: CASILTGVYGYTF
J: TRBJ1-2
D: NA
V: TRBV5-6

CDR3: CASSLGLAGGPGETQYF
J: TRBJ2-5
D: TRBD2
V: TRBV5-1

CDR3: CASSGTRTVNQETQYF
J: TRBJ2-5
D: NA
V: TRBV5-6

CDR3: CASRGGTGIYEQYF
J: TRBJ2-7
D: TRBD1
V: TRBV6-1

CDR3: CASSLSQGNYGYTF
J: TRBJ1-2
D: NA
V: TRBV5-5

CDR3: CASSPRGAPEANTGELFF
J: TRBJ2-2
D: NA
V: TRBV9

CDR3: CASSSDRSSYEQYF
J: TRBJ2-7
D: NA
V: TRBV5-4

CDR3: CASSLGHGSYEQYF
J: TRBJ2-7
D: NA
V: TRBV5-1

CDR3: CASSSRAASGRRETQYF
J: TRBJ2-5
D: TRBD2
V: TRBV7-2

CDR3: CASSQDTGSYNSPLHF
J: TRBJ1-6
D: NA
V: TRBV4-1

CDR3: CSVGLVGGTQYF
J: TRBJ2-5
D: NA
V: TRBV29-1

CDR3: CATSRDPVVVGELFF
J: TRBJ2-2
D: NA
V: TRBV15

CDR3: CASSFGGANTGELFF
J: TRBJ2-2
D: NA
V: TRBV28

CDR3: CASSLSSRTENYGYTF
J: TRBJ1-2
D: NA
V: TRBV27

CDR3: CASSQDRDRANSRGEQYF
J: TRBJ2-7
D: TRBD1
V: TRBV4-2

CDR3: CASGGNYNEQFF
J: TRBJ2-1
D: TRBD2
V: TRBV28

CDR3: CASSPPSGGGYNEQFF
J: TRBJ2-1
D: TRBD2
V: TRBV18

CDR3: CASIGSSTDTQYF
J: TRBJ2-3
D: NA
V: TRBV2

CDR3: CASSLDTSGNTIYF
J: TRBJ1-3
D: NA
V: TRBV5-1

CDR3: CASSVGVGGQYF
J: TRBJ2-7
D: NA
V: TRBV25-1